One sample yielded the 22 T cell receptor beta chains listed below, sequenced in a study of cytomegalovirus exposure and HLA in healthy donors. Primers included in the PCR were 60 Vbeta and 13 Jbeta primers. Repertoires were generated with immunoSEQ multiplex PCR, while TCRdb's copy carries only in-frame clones and drops some. The repertoire includes about 96,000 clones, 64% of them detected once, and more than 2.5% sits in the top ten. The sample comprised PBMCs. The source of these receptors is a man aged 55-75 years in good health and CMV-seronegative.

The chain has TRBV5-1 and TRBJ2-2; D might be TRBD1 (6 bases). The CDR3 length is 13 residues. Germline CDR1 is SGHRS and CDR2 is YFSETQ. Trimming shortened V by 7 bases and J by 5 bases, and 12 bases separated the two germline ends. The CDR3 nucleotides are TGCGCCAGCGGGACACCGGGTACCGGGGAGCTGTTTTTT. It is translated as CASGTPGTGELFF.

This chain joins TRBV2 and TRBJ2-1; the match to TRBD2 covers 9 bases. The CDR3 is made up of 13 amino acids. J lost 4 bases, V lost 8 bases, and 3 bases had no gene match. The germline CDR1 and CDR2 sequences are SNHLY and FYNNEI. DNA of the CDR3: TGTGCCAGCTCGACTAGCGGATACAATGAGCAGTTCTTC. This codes for CASSTSGYNEQFF.

V and J are TRBV4-1 and TRBJ1-3; a possible D gene is TRBD1 (6 bases). Germline V gives CDR1 MGHRA, CDR2 YSYEKL. The CDR3 is 15 residues long. Trimming removed 4 bases from V and 0 bases from J, with 10 bases in between. CDR3 amino acids: CASSRWTASGNTIYF. CDR3 coding DNA: TGCGCCAGCAGCCGATGGACAGCCTCTGGAAACACCATATATTTT.

V is TRBV27 and J is TRBJ2-7; 11 nucleotides line up with TRBD2. The germline CDR1 and CDR2 sequences are MNHEY and SMNVEV (reference sequence). Losses at the gene ends were 4 bases for V and 2 bases for J; bases not matched to a gene: 10. The CDR3 covers 17 residues. CDR3 sequence: CASSSPLSGRAPYEQYF. The CDR3 DNA reads TGTGCCAGCAGTTCCCCTCTTAGCGGGAGGGCCCCCTACGAGCAGTACTTC.

The sample holds a few counts of this clone. The rearrangement joins TRBV9 to TRBJ2-7; D might be TRBD1 (6 bases). Germline CDR1 SGDLS, CDR2 YYNGEE. This CDR3 has 15 amino acids. Trimming removed 1 base at V and 5 bases at J, with 16 bases between. The CDR3, as DNA: TGTGCCAGCAGCGTATCAGTACAGGGCTATGACGAGCAGTACTTC. Amino acids: CASSVSVQGYDEQYF.

The gene calls are TRBV5-4 and TRBJ1-1; no reliable D call. The CDR3 extends over 14 amino acids. The V end was cut by 4 bases, the J end by 4 bases, with 14 bases between. Per the germline V gene, CDR1 is SGHNT and CDR2 is YYREEE (reference sequence). CDR3 sequence (DNA): TGTGCCAGCAGCCTCCCTACTTACAGCACTGAAGCTTTCTTT. Translating gives CASSLPTYSTEAFF.

A few counts support this clone. The genes are TRBV19 and TRBJ2-7; D gene unclear. Germline V gene lookup returns CDR1 LNHDA and CDR2 SQIVND (reference sequence). V lost 3 bases to trimming and J lost 3 bases, with 15 bases between them. The CDR3 length is 15 residues. CDR3 sequence (DNA): TGTGCCAGTAGTATGTCGTTTCTAACGAACTACGAGCAGTACTTC. Encoded protein: CASSMSFLTNYEQYF.

The J gene is TRBJ2-3, the V gene TRBV5-4; 11 bases are shared with TRBD2. The V gene end was trimmed by 2 bases and the J gene end by 3 bases; junction bases not matched to a gene: 2. This CDR3 is built from 15 residues. CDR1 and CDR2 (germline): SGHNT, YYREEE (reference sequence). The CDR3 loop reads CASSLRTSGTDTQYF. Here the CDR3 DNA reads TGTGCCAGCAGCTTACGGACTAGCGGGACAGATACGCAGTATTTT.

V and J are TRBV6-1 and TRBJ2-7; 7 positions agree with TRBD2. There are 17 residues in the CDR3. The V segment lost 2 bases and the J segment 0 bases; nucleotides outside the gene matches: 10. CDR1 MNHNS and CDR2 SASEGT come from the germline V gene. CDR3 in DNA: TGTGCCAGCAGTGAACGGTCTCGGGGGGTATTCTCCTACGAGCAGTACTTC. This translates into CASSERSRGVFSYEQYF.

The chain joins TRBV14 to TRBJ2-7; 7 bases are shared with TRBD2. V was clipped by 2 bases and J by 4 bases; unmatched bases: 2. Germline CDR1 is SGHDN and CDR2 is FVKESK. The CDR3 length is 13 residues. CDR3 protein: CASSQTSEYEQYF. The CDR3 bases are TGTGCCAGCAGCCAAACTAGCGAGTACGAGCAGTACTTC.

The V and J genes are TRBV6-5 and TRBJ2-7; 10 nucleotides align to TRBD1. Germline CDR1 MNHEY, CDR2 SVGAGI. This CDR3 is built from 15 residues. The trim removed 6 bases at V and 4 bases at J, leaving 9 bases unmatched. DNA of the CDR3: TGTGCCAGCAGAACCGGGACAGGGGATAATTACGAGCAGTACTTC. This encodes CASRTGTGDNYEQYF.

A few counts support this clone. The V call is TRBV18, the J call TRBJ2-7; 8 bases are shared with TRBD1. V shed 6 bases, J shed 1 base, and the junction held 8 bases outside the gene matches. The CDR3 length is 15 residues. Germline assignment: CDR1 KGHSH and CDR2 LQKENI. The CDR3: CASSLGDRPSYEQYF. CDR3 in DNA: TGTGCCAGCTCCCTCGGGGACAGGCCGTCCTACGAGCAGTACTTC.

In nucleotides, the CDR3 is TGTGCCAGTAGTGCGGCCCCGGAGAACACTGAAGCTTTCTTT. This translates into CASSAAPENTEAFF. The chain links TRBV19 to TRBJ1-1, with D unresolved. Trimming removed 5 bases from V and 1 base from J, with 11 bases in between. The CDR3 runs 14 residues. CDR1 is LNHDA, CDR2 SQIVND, per germline (reference sequence).

This chain joins TRBV19 and TRBJ1-6; 11 positions agree with TRBD1. With V trimmed by 5 bases and J by 10 bases, 10 bases remained unmatched. The CDR3 has 16 residues. Germline V gives CDR1 LNHDA, CDR2 SQIVND (reference sequence). CDR3 in amino acids: CASSSRDRGEGSPLHF. In DNA form, the CDR3 reads TGTGCCAGTAGTTCCCGGGACAGGGGGGAAGGATCACCCCTCCACTTT. The entire variable domain, with the rest obtained from reference TRBV19 and TRBJ1-6, is as follows: DGGITQSPKYLFRKEGQNVTLSCEQNLNHDAMYWYRQDPGQGLRLIYYSQIVNDFQKGDIAEGYSVSREKKESFPLTVTSAQKNPTAFYLCASSSRDRGEGSPLHFGNGTRLTVT.

The gene calls are TRBV5-1 and TRBJ1-4, with 8 bases lining up with TRBD1. Per germline, CDR1 SGHRS and CDR2 YFSETQ. V dropped 2 bases and J dropped 3; count of bases not matched to a gene: 6. This CDR3 is 16 amino acids long. The CDR3 nucleotides are TGCGCCAGCAGCTTACCGGGACAGGAACCTAATGAAAAACTGTTTTTT. It translates to CASSLPGQEPNEKLFF.

The chain is built from TRBV2 and TRBJ1-1, with 9 positions matching TRBD1. The CDR3 has 14 residues. The germline V gene has CDR1 SNHLY and CDR2 FYNNEI. Trimming cost V 4 bases and J 2 bases; bases outside gene matches: 2. CDR3: CASSGQGVNTEAFF. The DNA of the CDR3 is TGTGCCAGCAGTGGACAGGGGGTTAACACTGAAGCTTTCTTT.

In regard to this clone: One end of the junction fails to match germline, which may point to a read error. The V call is TRBV7-3, the J call TRBJ2-5; 11 bases fit TRBD2. Germline assignment: CDR1 SGHTA and CDR2 FQGTGA. The CDR3 consists of 14 residues. The CDR3 spells CASSVTSGSETQYF. In DNA, the CDR3 is TGTGCCAGCAGCGTAACTAGCGGGAGTGAGACCCAGTACTTC.

The CDR3 DNA reads TGTGCCATCAACAGGGAGATGAACACTGAAGCTTTCTTT. It codes for CAINREMNTEAFF. This chain connects TRBV6-5 to TRBJ1-1, with TRBD1 as a possible D gene (6 bases). This CDR3 comprises 13 residues. V lost 10 bases, J lost 0 bases, and 12 bases lay in between. Germline V gene lookup returns CDR1 MNHEY and CDR2 SVGAGI.

Only a few counts were recorded for this clone. J is TRBJ2-3 and V is TRBV9; TRBD2 aligns across 15 bases. V lost 0 bases to trimming and J lost 2 bases; unmatched junction nucleotides: 10. Germline assignment: CDR1 SGDLS and CDR2 YYNGEE. This CDR3 has 20 residues. This CDR3 is CASSVVGLAGGVGPTDTQYF. DNA of the CDR3: TGTGCCAGCAGCGTAGTGGGACTAGCGGGAGGCGTGGGGCCCACAGATACGCAGTATTTT.

This rearrangement joins TRBV4-1 to TRBJ2-5; 12 nucleotides align to TRBD2. CDR1 and CDR2 (germline): MGHRA, YSYEKL. The CDR3 contains 19 residues. V lost 4 bases, J lost 1 base, and 13 bases stayed unmatched. CDR3 amino acids: CASSRGLAGGGGPQETQYF. CDR3 sequence (DNA): TGCGCCAGCAGCCGCGGGCTAGCGGGAGGGGGGGGCCCCCAAGAGACCCAGTACTTC.

The rearrangement uses TRBV28 and TRBJ2-7, with D possibly matching TRBD1 (6 bases). Trimming shortened V by 7 bases and J by 1 base, and 14 bases separated the two germline ends. Germline V CDR1 and CDR2: MDHEN, SYDVKM. The CDR3 consists of 14 residues. The CDR3: CASTPRGPSYEQYF. In DNA, the CDR3 is TGTGCCAGCACCCCCAGGGGACCGTCCTACGAGCAGTACTTC.

This clone was seen a handful of times. CDR3 in amino acids: CASSEDSGVRERIKKTQYF. The CDR3 bases are TGTGCCAGCAGTGAAGATTCCGGTGTACGGGAGAGGATAAAAAAGACCCAGTACTTC. The chain employs TRBV2 and TRBJ2-5, with D perhaps TRBD2 (6 bases). V shed 1 base and J shed 6 bases, with 27 bases lying between them. Germline V gene data show CDR1 as SNHLY and CDR2 as FYNNEI. This CDR3 is built from 19 residues.